The 9 T cell receptor beta chains given below trace back to one sample, sequenced in a study of radiotherapy plus CTLA-4 blockade in lung cancer. Sequencing was performed with immunoSEQ multiplex PCR; in TCRdb, only in-frame clones are kept and a portion is missing. The table lists tens of thousands of clones, approximately 79% of them singletons. The material sequenced was peripheral blood, taken from a patient treated with radiotherapy plus ipilimumab. Receptor source: a human donor with non-small cell lung cancer who had stable disease on radiotherapy plus ipilimumab.

The V call is TRBV10-1, the J call TRBJ1-1; D is uncertain. Germline V gives CDR1 WNHNN, CDR2 SYGVQD (reference sequence). V lost 0 bases to trimming and J lost 1 base, with 6 bases between them. This CDR3 is built from 14 residues. CDR3 protein: CASSESTGNTEAFF. CDR3 coding DNA: TGCGCCAGCAGTGAGTCCACGGGGAACACTGAAGCTTTCTTT.

CDR3 protein: CASSLAGGDEAFF. In DNA form, the CDR3 reads TGTGCCAGCAGCTTAGCGGGGGGCGATGAAGCTTTCTTT. This sequence joins TRBV7-9 and TRBJ1-1; a possible D gene is TRBD1 (6 bases). V lost 0 bases to trimming and J lost 7 bases, with 9 bases between them. Germline V lookup: CDR1 SEHNR, CDR2 FQNEAQ (reference sequence). The CDR3 has 13 residues.

This chain connects TRBV6-5 to TRBJ2-3; D possibly corresponds to TRBD2 (5 bases). The germline V and J ends were trimmed by 2 bases and 14 bases, with 14 bases remaining between them. The V gene's germline CDR1 is MNHEY and CDR2 SVGAGI. This CDR3 has 12 residues. The CDR3 protein is CASSYERALWYF. In DNA, the CDR3 is TGTGCCAGCAGTTACGAGAGGGCCCTCTGGTATTTT.

This clone is a singleton in its sample. The chain joins TRBV28 to TRBJ1-2, with D unclear. V gave up 6 bases and J gave up 8 bases, with 13 bases separating them. Germline assignment: CDR1 MDHEN and CDR2 SYDVKM. This CDR3 comprises 12 residues. The CDR3 protein is CASREGIWGYTF. For the CDR3, the DNA is TGTGCCAGCAGGGAGGGTATCTGGGGCTACACCTTC.

Points on this clone: One junction end does not reproduce the germline sequence, and a read error may be involved. The chain couples TRBV11-2 to TRBJ1-1; maybe TRBD1 (5 bases). The length of the CDR3 is 14 residues. The V gene's germline CDR1 is SGHAT and CDR2 FQNNGV. CDR3 loop: CASTLERGRTEAFF. CDR3 DNA sequence: TGTGCCAGCACCTTAGAGAGGGGTCGGACTGAAGCTTTCTTT.

The rearrangement links TRBV9 to TRBJ1-6, with 8 bases lining up with TRBD1. Trimming removed 0 bases from V and 10 bases from J; junction bases left unmatched: 6. In germline, CDR1 is SGDLS, CDR2 YYNGEE. This CDR3 is 15 amino acids long. The CDR3 region has the DNA TGTGCCAGCAGCGTAGCGTCCAGGGGGCTATCACCCCTCCACTTT. Translated, it gives CASSVASRGLSPLHF.

The J gene is TRBJ2-3, the V gene TRBV15, with TRBD2 matching over 7 bases. J was trimmed by 2 bases and V by 1 base; bases with no gene match: 9. Per the germline V gene, CDR1 is LNHNV and CDR2 is YYDKDF (reference sequence). The length of the CDR3 is 17 residues. CDR3 sequence: CATSRVASGAATDTQYF. The CDR3 DNA is TGTGCCACCAGCAGAGTGGCTAGCGGCGCAGCCACAGATACGCAGTATTTT.

The chain recombines TRBV5-1 with TRBJ1-1; D gene unclear. V gave up 0 bases and J gave up 0 bases, with 6 bases separating them. Germline values: CDR1 SGHRS, CDR2 YFSETQ. The CDR3 has 14 amino acids. The CDR3 DNA follows: TGCGCCAGCAGCTTGGTATCGGTGAACACTGAAGCTTTCTTT. It is translated as CASSLVSVNTEAFF.

The sample holds a few counts of this clone. CDR3 region: CASSYTSGGAETQYF. In DNA form, the CDR3 reads TGTGCCAGCAGTTATACTAGCGGGGGGGCGGAGACCCAGTACTTC. The chain recombines TRBV6-6 with TRBJ2-5; 13 nucleotides align to TRBD2. Germline V gives CDR1 MNHNY, CDR2 SVGAGI (reference sequence). V dropped 3 bases and J dropped 5; count of bases not matched to a gene: 3. The CDR3 runs 15 residues.